A single sample gave rise to the 29 T cell receptor beta chains below, sequenced in a study of blood T cell repertoires in COVID-19. Profiled with immunoSEQ multiplex PCR; TCRdb holds only in-frame clones, not every one. The repertoire holds 200,000 to 250,000 clones, with roughly 90% as singletons. Material for sequencing was peripheral blood. All receptors come from a man between 60 and 75 years old with COVID-19, enrolled during active disease.

The chain is built from TRBV20-1 and TRBJ1-2, with TRBD1 matching 7 bases. The germline gives CDR1 DFQATT, CDR2 SNEGSKA (reference sequence). CDR3 length: 10 residues. The CDR3 sequence: CQGGAGGYTF. The CDR3 nucleotides are TGCCAAGGGGGCGCGGGAGGCTACACCTTC.

The rearrangement uses TRBV7-2 and TRBJ1-1; a weak D match, TRBD1 (5 bases). CDR1 is SGHTA, CDR2 FQGNSA, per germline. CDR3 length equals 14 residues. V was trimmed by 1 base and J by 6 bases, leaving 12 bases between them. CDR3 region: CASSLERGSPEAFF. Written as DNA, the CDR3 is TGTGCCAGCAGCTTAGAAAGGGGAAGTCCTGAAGCTTTCTTT.

V gene TRBV3-1 (or the pseudogene TRBV3-2) combines with J gene TRBJ2-2; TRBD2 aligns across 14 bases. The V and J ends lost 0 bases and 1 base, in that order; junction bases with no gene match: 4. The CDR3 contains 19 residues. The germline gives CDR1 LGHDT, CDR2 YNNKEL (reference sequence). CDR3 residues: CASSQEGGLAGENTGELFF. The CDR3 nucleotides are TGTGCCAGCAGCCAAGAGGGGGGACTAGCGGGAGAGAACACCGGGGAGCTGTTTTTT.

This clone was observed a handful of times. V and J are TRBV4-2 and TRBJ1-3; TRBD1 might be the D (6 bases). The CDR3 has 17 residues. Germline CDR1 reads LGHNA; CDR2 reads YNFKEQ. V lost 0 bases, J lost 0 bases, and 12 bases lay in between. CDR3 in DNA: TGTGCCAGCAGCCAAGATAGGGGGGGAGCCTCTGGAAACACCATATATTTT. Translated, it gives CASSQDRGGASGNTIYF.

Comment on this clone: At one end, the junction sequence differs from germline, possibly due to a read error. The V and J genes are TRBV7-7 and TRBJ1-6, with 9 bases aligning to TRBD1. The CDR3 is 22 residues long. Germline V gene lookup returns CDR1 SSHAT and CDR2 FNYEAQ (reference sequence). CDR3 amino acids: CASSLVVGTLVFWTGVNSPLHF. The CDR3 bases are TGTGCTAGCAGCTTAGTAGTGGGGACTTTAGTTTTTTGGACAGGGGTAAATTCACCCCTCCACTTT.

This chain links TRBV9 with TRBJ2-1; 10 nucleotides line up with TRBD2. This CDR3 has 16 amino acids. CDR1 is SGDLS and CDR2 is YYNGEE in the germline V gene. Unmatched junction bases numbered 5, after V lost 0 bases and J lost 5 bases. CDR3 DNA sequence: TGTGCCAGCAGCGTAGAGCAGCGGGGGGGAAACAATGAGCAGTTCTTC. This gives the protein CASSVEQRGGNNEQFF.

The rearrangement joins TRBV19 to TRBJ1-2, with 8 bases aligning to TRBD1. CDR3 length equals 14 residues. CDR1 LNHDA and CDR2 SQIVND come from the germline V gene (reference sequence). The trim removed 5 bases at V and 7 bases at J, leaving 9 bases unmatched. The CDR3 protein is CASSPLSGGSGYTF. DNA for the CDR3: TGTGCCAGTAGTCCGCTATCAGGGGGCTCTGGCTACACCTTC.

This clone was observed a single time. The rearrangement uses TRBV3-1 (or the pseudogene TRBV3-2) and TRBJ1-1; D uncertain. CDR1 is LGHDT and CDR2 is YNNKEL in the germline V gene (reference sequence). The CDR3 is 15 residues long. V lost 6 bases, J lost 0 bases, and 14 bases lay in between. For the CDR3, the DNA is TGTGCCAGCAGTCCGTTTGACGGGGTGAACACTGAAGCTTTCTTT. This codes for CASSPFDGVNTEAFF.

CDR3 DNA: TGTGCCAGCAGGACGAAAGACAGGGGCCTCTACGAGCAGTACTTC. This gives the protein CASRTKDRGLYEQYF. The V call is TRBV27, the J call TRBJ2-7, with TRBD1 matching 8 bases. The V gene end was trimmed by 6 bases and the J gene end by 3 bases; junction bases not matched to a gene: 10. This CDR3 has 15 amino acids. From germline, CDR1 is MNHEY and CDR2 SMNVEV (reference sequence).

The chain uses TRBV10-1 and TRBJ2-1; D perhaps matches TRBD2 (6 bases). The CDR3 is 14 amino acids. CDR1 is WNHNN, CDR2 SYGVQD, per germline (reference sequence). V gave up 2 bases and J gave up 9 bases, with 14 bases separating them. The CDR3 DNA reads TGCGCCAGCAGTGAGGAGGTCGGGCGGGGTGAGCAGTTCTTC. Translation: CASSEEVGRGEQFF.

The rearrangement uses TRBV3-1 (or the pseudogene TRBV3-2) and TRBJ2-7; 13 bases align to TRBD2. Germline V gene data show CDR1 as LGHDT and CDR2 as YNNKEL (reference sequence). CDR3 length: 15 residues. Trimming cost V 4 bases and J 7 bases; bases outside gene matches: 7. The CDR3 nucleotides read TGTGCCAGCAGCCTCGGACTAGCGGGAGTGGGGGAGCAGTACTTC. It yields the protein CASSLGLAGVGEQYF.

On this clone: The same CDR3 is also encoded by other DNA sequences in this sample. V and J are TRBV5-1 and TRBJ2-5; 8 nucleotides line up with TRBD2. CDR1 and CDR2 from the germline V gene are SGHRS and YFSETQ. The CDR3 runs 14 residues. The ends lost 3 bases at V and 1 base at J; junction bases unmatched: 2. CDR3 sequence reads: CASSSGGIQETQYF. DNA for the CDR3: TGCGCCAGCAGCTCGGGGGGGATCCAAGAGACCCAGTACTTC.

The rearrangement links TRBV28 to TRBJ2-7; 8 bases are shared with TRBD2. This CDR3 has 16 residues. Germline trimming cut 5 bases from V and 5 bases from J; bases unmatched to any gene: 14. The germline gives CDR1 MDHEN, CDR2 SYDVKM. The CDR3 loop reads CASSPLAGRGGNEQYF. CDR3 bases: TGTGCCAGCAGTCCTCTAGCGGGTAGAGGCGGAAACGAGCAGTACTTC.

The genes are TRBV18 and TRBJ1-3; 8 nucleotides line up with TRBD1. From germline, CDR1 is KGHSH and CDR2 LQKENI. J was trimmed by 0 bases and V by 6 bases; bases with no gene match: 10. There are 17 residues in the CDR3. The CDR3 DNA is TGTGCCAGCTCGCCGCGGGAACAGGGGGGCTCTGGAAACACCATATATTTT. This encodes CASSPREQGGSGNTIYF.

V gene TRBV28 combines with J gene TRBJ1-2; no clear D gene. The germline V gene has CDR1 MDHEN and CDR2 SYDVKM. The CDR3 is 13 residues long. V was shortened by 6 bases and J by 5 bases, with 13 bases between the two germline ends. In nucleotides, the CDR3 is TGTGCCAGCAGCCAGACACGTTTATATGGCTACACCTTC. Residues: CASSQTRLYGYTF.

This clone was seen a few times. The chain has TRBV19 and TRBJ2-7, with 8 bases identical to TRBD1. Germline V gene sequence: CDR1 LNHDA, CDR2 SQIVND (reference sequence). This CDR3 region has 14 residues. V was clipped by 5 bases and J by 2 bases; unmatched bases: 5. The CDR3 reads CASSGDRGPYEQYF. The CDR3 DNA is TGTGCCAGTAGTGGTGACAGGGGTCCCTACGAGCAGTACTTC.

The CDR3 reads CASSRRQAGISQYF. CDR3 sequence (DNA): TGTGCCAGCAGCAGACGGCAGGCCGGTATATCACAGTACTTC. The chain is built from TRBV28 and TRBJ2-4, with no clear D. Germline V gives CDR1 MDHEN, CDR2 SYDVKM. Trimming removed 6 bases from V and 13 bases from J, with 22 bases in between. The CDR3 length is 14 residues.

The chain employs TRBV11-3 and TRBJ2-1; 11 positions match TRBD1. V lost 0 bases, J lost 2 bases, and 6 bases stayed unmatched. This CDR3 spans 18 amino acids. The germline gives CDR1 SGHNT, CDR2 YENEEA. CDR3 loop: CASSLDHRGQGAYNEQFF. The CDR3 nucleotides are TGTGCCAGCAGCTTAGATCATAGGGGACAGGGGGCCTACAATGAGCAGTTCTTC.

V and J are TRBV15 and TRBJ1-1; a possible D gene is TRBD1 (6 bases). CDR1 and CDR2 (germline): LNHNV, YYDKDF (reference sequence). The CDR3 is made up of 14 amino acids. Trimming pared 3 bases from V and 5 bases from J, leaving 13 bases between. Written as DNA, the CDR3 is TGTGCCACCAGCAGCAAGACAGGAGCGACTGAAGCTTTCTTT. Its translation: CATSSKTGATEAFF.

This chain connects TRBV9 to TRBJ2-7; TRBD2 might be the D (5 bases). Trimming pared 0 bases from V and 4 bases from J, leaving 8 bases between. Per the germline V gene, CDR1 is SGDLS and CDR2 is YYNGEE. The CDR3 is made up of 13 amino acids. CDR3 DNA sequence: TGTGCCAGCAGCGTAGAGTCGGGGTACGAGCAGTACTTC. It encodes CASSVESGYEQYF.

The chain has TRBV19 and TRBJ2-7; D is possibly TRBD2 (6 bases). Germline V gene lookup returns CDR1 LNHDA and CDR2 SQIVND (reference sequence). V lost 8 bases and J 2 bases, leaving 13 bases between the germline ends. This CDR3 spans 13 amino acids. CDR3 sequence: CASGGRRAYEQYF. The CDR3 DNA reads TGTGCCAGTGGTGGGCGGAGGGCCTACGAGCAGTACTTC.

The chain employs TRBV3-1 (or the pseudogene TRBV3-2) and TRBJ2-2; possibly TRBD1 for D (6 bases). The CDR3 sequence is 14 residues long. Trimming shortened V by 11 bases and J by 2 bases, and 15 bases separated the two germline ends. Germline V gives CDR1 LGHDT, CDR2 YNNKEL (reference sequence). The CDR3 protein is CAGKDRTNTGELFF. The CDR3 coding sequence is TGTGCCGGAAAAGACAGGACTAACACCGGGGAGCTGTTTTTT.

The chain joins TRBV5-5 to TRBJ1-1; 8 bases align to TRBD1. With V trimmed by 3 bases and J by 0 bases, 1 base remained unmatched. Per the germline V gene, CDR1 is SGHKS and CDR2 is YYEKEE (reference sequence). The CDR3 spans 14 residues. The CDR3 region has the DNA TGTGCCAGCAGCTGGACAGGGTTGAACACTGAAGCTTTCTTT. Residues: CASSWTGLNTEAFF.

The chain uses TRBV7-9 and TRBJ2-4; 7 bases are a match to TRBD1. Germline V lookup: CDR1 SEHNR, CDR2 FQNEAQ (reference sequence). V gave up 5 bases and J gave up 4 bases; unmatched junction bases: 8. The length of the CDR3 is 15 residues. The DNA of the CDR3 is TGTGCCAGCAGCCCCACCGGGACAGTTAAAAACATTCAGTACTTC. Amino acid sequence: CASSPTGTVKNIQYF.

The chain joins TRBV24-1 to TRBJ2-1, with TRBD1 identical over 8 bases. CDR1 and CDR2 from the germline V gene are KGHDR and SFDVKD. V lost 4 bases to trimming and J lost 4 bases; unmatched junction nucleotides: 8. The CDR3 has 16 amino acids. The CDR3 reads CATSEPTGTGYNEQFF. In DNA form, the CDR3 reads TGTGCCACCAGTGAACCCACCGGGACAGGATACAATGAGCAGTTCTTC.

The chain has TRBV6-4 and TRBJ1-3, with a weak D call TRBD1 (6 bases). Germline values: CDR1 MRHNA, CDR2 SNTAGT. This CDR3 region has 19 residues. Trimming took off 4 bases at V and 0 bases at J, with 22 bases between the two ends. The CDR3: CASSVGPQQGRYSGNTIYF. CDR3 DNA: TGTGCCAGCAGTGTCGGGCCCCAACAGGGCCGATACTCTGGAAACACCATATATTTT.

This clone occurred once. The rearrangement joins TRBV18 to TRBJ1-2; 7 nucleotides agree with TRBD1. The CDR3 is 20 amino acids. The V gene end was trimmed by 2 bases and the J gene end by 8 bases; junction bases not matched to a gene: 26. Germline V lookup: CDR1 KGHSH, CDR2 LQKENI. The DNA of the CDR3 is TGTGCCAGCTCACCATATCGAGGACAAAAAAGGGGACAGCTTGTCGGGGGCTACACCTTC. It codes for CASSPYRGQKRGQLVGGYTF.

V is TRBV19 and J is TRBJ2-1; weak D call: TRBD2 (5 bases). Germline loops: CDR1 LNHDA, CDR2 SQIVND (reference sequence). The CDR3 runs to 13 residues. The V and J ends lost 6 bases and 2 bases respectively, with 8 bases between them. CDR3 DNA sequence: TGTGCCAGTAGAGCGGATGCCTACAATGAGCAGTTCTTC. Its protein is CASRADAYNEQFF.

The rearrangement joins TRBV7-3 to TRBJ1-2; D may be TRBD1 (5 bases). The V end was cut by 5 bases, the J end by 6 bases, with 13 bases between. The CDR3 is 13 residues long. Germline-derived CDR1 and CDR2 are SGHTA and FQGTGA. This CDR3 reads CASSPQGQNGYTF. CDR3 bases: TGTGCCAGCAGCCCACAAGGACAAAATGGCTACACCTTC.